This TCR beta chain comes out of a study of CD4+ T cells in melanoma. Regarding this clone: The antigen is not known.

Study-level points and caveats: A reported correlation linked neoantigen-specific CD4+ T cells to CD8+, macrophage and B cell function. In melanoma, neoantigen-specific CD4+ T cells reportedly differed in differentiation state.

Looked up from germline, CDR1 is SGHRS and CDR2 is YFSETQ. V lost 2 bases to trimming and J lost 6 bases; unmatched junction nucleotides: 11. This CDR3 contains 16 residues. Some clones are missing from TCRdb's copy, which holds only in-frame ones; the method was immunoSEQ multiplex PCR. The sample has some 13,000 clones, under 80% seen once. The sequencing sample was made of cells from a culture (not recorded whether cultured in vitro). The chain recombines TRBV5-1 with TRBJ2-3; 8 nucleotides agree with TRBD2. This sequence was found in a human donor with melanoma. DNA of the CDR3: TGCGCCAGCAGCTTCCTTGGGGGACTAGGGGGGGATACGCAGTATTTT. It specifies CASSFLGGLGGDTQYF.